What follows are 10 T cell receptor beta chains derived from one specimen sequenced in a study of shared clonotypes between healthy human individuals. The repertoire was sequenced with immunoSEQ multiplex PCR; TCRdb's copy has only in-frame clones and lacks some. The table lists 2 million to 2.5 million clones, 85% to 95% of them singletons. The material sequenced was naive CD4+ T cells from PBMCs. As for subset: CD45RA+ positively selected. These receptors all come from a man between 18 and 29 years old in good health. Some clones in this sample may be carry-over from other donors' samples.

The chain couples TRBV6-5 to TRBJ2-3; unclear D gene. V lost 5 bases to trimming and J lost 5 bases, with 17 bases between them. Germline V gene lookup returns CDR1 MNHEY and CDR2 SVGAGI. The CDR3 extends over 15 amino acids. The CDR3 nucleotides are TGTGCCAGCAGTCGAGACGGGCCGACGGGAGATACGCAGTATTTT. It codes for CASSRDGPTGDTQYF.

This clone was seen a single time. The gene calls are TRBV27 and TRBJ1-1; TRBD1 matches at 9 bases. The CDR3 covers 16 residues. Germline lookup yields CDR1 MNHEY and CDR2 SMNVEV (reference sequence). V gave up 4 bases and J gave up 1 base; unmatched junction bases: 7. Here the CDR3 DNA reads TGTGCCAGCAGTTCAGGGACAGGGCCGCAGAACACTGAAGCTTTCTTT. Its translation: CASSSGTGPQNTEAFF.

The chain uses TRBV28 and TRBJ1-2; TRBD1 aligns across 8 bases. Germline V gene data show CDR1 as MDHEN and CDR2 as SYDVKM. Losses at the gene ends were 6 bases for V and 6 bases for J; bases not matched to a gene: 6. This CDR3 is 13 amino acids long. The CDR3 here is CASRTRGRDGYTF. The CDR3 region has the DNA TGTGCCAGCAGAACCAGGGGGCGCGATGGCTACACCTTC.

J is TRBJ1-3 and V is TRBV10-3; 7 bases match TRBD1. After removal of 7 bases from V and 0 bases from J, the junction contained 9 bases not matched to a gene. The CDR3 has 16 residues. The germline CDR1 and CDR2 sequences are ENHRY and SYGVKD. The CDR3 loop reads CAITPGTAVSGNTIYF. The CDR3 nucleotides are TGTGCCATCACCCCTGGGACAGCCGTCTCTGGAAACACCATATATTTT.

The V gene is TRBV25-1, the J gene TRBJ1-1; tentative D call: TRBD1 (6 bases). V lost 6 bases, J lost 4 bases, and 12 bases lay in between. The germline CDR1 and CDR2 sequences are MGHDK and SYGVNS. There are 13 residues in the CDR3. CDR3 nucleotide sequence: TGTGCCAGCAGACAGGGAAGTATCACTGAAGCTTTCTTT. This translates into CASRQGSITEAFF.

As for this clone: Compared with germline, one end of the junction differs, possibly owing to a read error. The gene calls are TRBV6-5 and TRBJ2-3; the D is unclear. Germline-derived CDR1 and CDR2 are MNHEY and SVGAGI. CDR3 length: 13 residues. CDR3 in amino acids: CASSNSRTDTQYF. The CDR3 bases are TGTGCCAGCAGTAACTCTCGCACAGATACGCAGTATTTT.

This chain links TRBV30 with TRBJ1-2; possible D gene TRBD1, 6 bases. Trimming removed 3 bases from V and 5 bases from J, with 13 bases in between. Per the germline V gene, CDR1 is GTSNPN and CDR2 is SVGIG (reference sequence). The CDR3 runs 13 residues. The CDR3 protein is CAWSQQGWYGYTF. Here the CDR3 DNA reads TGTGCCTGGAGCCAACAGGGCTGGTATGGCTACACCTTC.

This sequence joins TRBV7-3 and TRBJ2-2; 8 bases are a match to TRBD1. Unmatched junction bases numbered 6, after V lost 5 bases and J lost 7 bases. This CDR3 has 14 residues. Germline CDR1 SGHTA, CDR2 FQGTGA. The CDR3, as DNA: TGTGCCAGCAGCCTTTTAACAGGGGGCGGGGAGCTGTTTTTT. The encoded protein is CASSLLTGGGELFF.

The V and J genes are TRBV7-2 and TRBJ2-1; D remains ambiguous. There are 14 residues in the CDR3. Germline V gives CDR1 SGHTA, CDR2 FQGNSA. V shed 8 bases and J shed 0 bases, with 11 bases lying between them. In DNA form, the CDR3 reads TGTGCCAGCGATAAATCCCGCTCCTACAATGAGCAGTTCTTC. Protein: CASDKSRSYNEQFF.

V gene TRBV28 combines with J gene TRBJ1-1, with a possible D match to TRBD1 (5 bases). V lost 6 bases and J 11 bases, leaving 19 bases between the germline ends. Per germline, CDR1 MDHEN and CDR2 SYDVKM. This CDR3 spans 13 amino acids. CDR3 amino acids: CASRGGTSPLAFF. The CDR3 DNA is TGTGCCAGCAGGGGAGGGACGTCCCCGTTGGCTTTCTTT.